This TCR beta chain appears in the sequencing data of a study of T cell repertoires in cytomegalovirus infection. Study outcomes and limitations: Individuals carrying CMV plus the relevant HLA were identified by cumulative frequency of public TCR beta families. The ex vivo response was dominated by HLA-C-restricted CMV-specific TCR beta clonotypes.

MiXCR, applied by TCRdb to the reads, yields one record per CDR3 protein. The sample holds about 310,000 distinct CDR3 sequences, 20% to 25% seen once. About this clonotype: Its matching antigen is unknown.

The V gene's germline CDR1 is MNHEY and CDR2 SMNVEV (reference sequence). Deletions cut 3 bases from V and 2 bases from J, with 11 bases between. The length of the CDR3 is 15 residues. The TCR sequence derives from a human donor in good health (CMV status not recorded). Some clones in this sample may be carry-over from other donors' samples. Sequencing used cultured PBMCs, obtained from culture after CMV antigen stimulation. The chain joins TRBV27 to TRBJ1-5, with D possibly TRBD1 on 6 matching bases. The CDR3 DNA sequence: TGTGCCAGCAGTTTCGGGGGGGCAGGCAATCAGCCCCAGCATTTT. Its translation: CASSFGGAGNQPQHF.